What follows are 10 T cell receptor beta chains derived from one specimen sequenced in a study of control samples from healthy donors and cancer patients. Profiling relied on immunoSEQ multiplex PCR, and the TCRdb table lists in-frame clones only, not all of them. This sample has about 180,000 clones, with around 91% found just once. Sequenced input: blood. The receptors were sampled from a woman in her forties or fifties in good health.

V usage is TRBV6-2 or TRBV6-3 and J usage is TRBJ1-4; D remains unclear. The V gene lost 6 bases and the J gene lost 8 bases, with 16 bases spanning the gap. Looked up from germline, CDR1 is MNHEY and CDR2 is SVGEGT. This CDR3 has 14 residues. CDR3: CASSREEVREKLFF. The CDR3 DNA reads TGTGCCAGCAGCCGCGAGGAGGTCCGAGAAAAACTGTTTTTT.

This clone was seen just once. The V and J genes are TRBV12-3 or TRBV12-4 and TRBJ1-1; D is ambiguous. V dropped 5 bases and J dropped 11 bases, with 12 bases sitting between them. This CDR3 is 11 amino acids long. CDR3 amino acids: CASSPGRVAFF. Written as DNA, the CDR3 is TGTGCCAGCAGTCCTGGGAGAGTGGCTTTCTTT.

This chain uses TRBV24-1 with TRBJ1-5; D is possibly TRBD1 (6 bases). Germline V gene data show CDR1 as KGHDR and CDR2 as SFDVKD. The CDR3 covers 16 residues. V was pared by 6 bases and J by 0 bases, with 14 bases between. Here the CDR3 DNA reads TGTGCCACCAGTTCAGGGGCGTTTCATAGCAATCAGCCCCAGCATTTT. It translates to CATSSGAFHSNQPQHF.

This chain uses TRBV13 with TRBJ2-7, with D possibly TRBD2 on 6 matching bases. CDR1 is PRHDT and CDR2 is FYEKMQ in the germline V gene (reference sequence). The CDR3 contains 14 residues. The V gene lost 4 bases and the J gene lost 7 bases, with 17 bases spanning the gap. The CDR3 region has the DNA TGTGCCAGCAGCTCCGGGAGTCGTGTTCGAGAGCAGTACTTC. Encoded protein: CASSSGSRVREQYF.

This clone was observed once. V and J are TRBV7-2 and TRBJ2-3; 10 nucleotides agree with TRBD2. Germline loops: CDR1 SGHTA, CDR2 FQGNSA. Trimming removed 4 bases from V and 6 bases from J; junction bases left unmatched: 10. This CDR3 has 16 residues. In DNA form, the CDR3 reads TGTGCCAGCAGCTCTAGGCGGGGACTAGCGAGGGATACGCAGTATTTT. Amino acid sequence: CASSSRRGLARDTQYF.

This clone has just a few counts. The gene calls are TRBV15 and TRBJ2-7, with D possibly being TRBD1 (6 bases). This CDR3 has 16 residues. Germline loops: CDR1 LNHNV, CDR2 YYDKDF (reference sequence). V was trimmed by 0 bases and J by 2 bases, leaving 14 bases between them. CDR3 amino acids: CATSRDNRVKTYEQYF. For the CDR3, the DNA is TGTGCCACCAGCAGAGATAACAGGGTGAAGACCTACGAGCAGTACTTC.

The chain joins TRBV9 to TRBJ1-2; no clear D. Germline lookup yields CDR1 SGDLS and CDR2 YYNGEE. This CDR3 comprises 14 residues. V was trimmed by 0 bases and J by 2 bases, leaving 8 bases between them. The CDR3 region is CASSVEVGNYGYTF. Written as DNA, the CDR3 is TGTGCCAGCAGCGTAGAGGTGGGAAACTATGGCTACACCTTC.

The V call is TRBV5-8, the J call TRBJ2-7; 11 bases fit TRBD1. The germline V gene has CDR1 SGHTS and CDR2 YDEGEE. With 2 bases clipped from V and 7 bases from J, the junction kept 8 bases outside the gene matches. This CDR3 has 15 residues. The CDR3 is CASSFLVGTGGEQYF. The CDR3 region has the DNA TGTGCCAGCAGCTTTTTGGTTGGGACAGGGGGGGAGCAGTACTTC.

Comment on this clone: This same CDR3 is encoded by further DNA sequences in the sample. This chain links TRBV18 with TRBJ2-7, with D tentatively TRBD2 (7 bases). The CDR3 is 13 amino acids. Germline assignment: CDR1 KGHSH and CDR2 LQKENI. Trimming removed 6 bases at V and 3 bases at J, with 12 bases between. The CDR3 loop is CASSQGGDYEQYF. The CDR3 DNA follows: TGTGCCAGCTCTCAAGGGGGGGACTACGAGCAGTACTTC.

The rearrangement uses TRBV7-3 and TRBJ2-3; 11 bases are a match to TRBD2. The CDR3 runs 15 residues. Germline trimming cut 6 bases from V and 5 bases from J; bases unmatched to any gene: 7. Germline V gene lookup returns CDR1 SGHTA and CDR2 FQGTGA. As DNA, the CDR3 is TGTGCCAGCAGGCGTACTAGCGGGGGAGGAGATACGCAGTATTTT. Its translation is CASRRTSGGGDTQYF.